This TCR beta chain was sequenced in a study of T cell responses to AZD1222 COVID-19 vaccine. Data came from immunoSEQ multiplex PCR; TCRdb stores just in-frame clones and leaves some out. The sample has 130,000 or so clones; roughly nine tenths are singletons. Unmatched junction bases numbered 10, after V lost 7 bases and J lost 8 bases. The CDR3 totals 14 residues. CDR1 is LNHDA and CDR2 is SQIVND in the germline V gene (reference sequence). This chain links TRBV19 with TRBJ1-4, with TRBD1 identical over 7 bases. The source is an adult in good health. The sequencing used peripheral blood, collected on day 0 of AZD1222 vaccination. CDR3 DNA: TGTGCCAGTAAAGAGAGCAGGGGGAGGGAAAAACTGTTTTTT. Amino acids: CASKESRGREKLFF.